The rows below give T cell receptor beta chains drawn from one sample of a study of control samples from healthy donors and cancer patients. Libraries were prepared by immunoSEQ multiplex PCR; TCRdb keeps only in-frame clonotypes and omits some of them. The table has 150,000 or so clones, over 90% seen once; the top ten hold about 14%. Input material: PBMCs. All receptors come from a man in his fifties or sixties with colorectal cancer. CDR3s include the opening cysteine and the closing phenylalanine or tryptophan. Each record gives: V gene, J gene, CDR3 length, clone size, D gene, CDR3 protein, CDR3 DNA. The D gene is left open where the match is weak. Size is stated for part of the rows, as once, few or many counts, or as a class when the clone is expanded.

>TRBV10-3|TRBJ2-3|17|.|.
CAISEHAQGRGTDTQYF
TGTGCCATCAGTGAGCACGCTCAGGGGCGCGGCACAGATACGCAGTATTTT
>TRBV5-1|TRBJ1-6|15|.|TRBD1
CASSPRQGAGSPLHF
TGCGCCAGCAGCCCTCGACAGGGGGCTGGGTCACCCCTCCACTTT
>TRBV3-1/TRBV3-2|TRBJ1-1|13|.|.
CASSQQGTTEAFF
TGTGCCAGCAGCCAACAGGGGACTACTGAAGCTTTCTTT
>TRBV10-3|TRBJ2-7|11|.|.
CAIGGAHEQYF
TGTGCCATCGGAGGGGCCCACGAGCAGTACTTC
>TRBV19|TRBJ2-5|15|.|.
CASARAAGRQETQYF
TGTGCCAGTGCCAGGGCGGCGGGTCGACAAGAGACCCAGTACTTC
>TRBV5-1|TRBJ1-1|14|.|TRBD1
CASSRDRENTEAFF
TGCGCCAGCAGCAGGGACAGGGAGAACACTGAAGCTTTCTTT
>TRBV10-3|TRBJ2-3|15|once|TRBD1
CAISRLQGDTDTQYF
TGTGCCATCAGTCGCCTACAGGGGGACACAGATACGCAGTATTTT
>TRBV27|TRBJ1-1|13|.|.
CASSTDMNTEAFF
TGTGCCAGCAGTACAGACATGAACACTGAAGCTTTCTTT
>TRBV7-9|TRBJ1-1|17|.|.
CASRIVPSPALNTEAFF
TGTGCCAGCAGAATTGTACCGTCCCCAGCATTGAACACTGAAGCTTTCTTT
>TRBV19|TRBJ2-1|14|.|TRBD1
CASSTLTGVNEQFF
TGTGCCAGTAGTACCTTGACAGGGGTGAATGAGCAGTTCTTC
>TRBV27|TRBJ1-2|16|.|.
CASSPTHPGLDYGYTF
TGTGCCAGCAGTCCGACCCACCCAGGGCTAGACTATGGCTACACCTTC
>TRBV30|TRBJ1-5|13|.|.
CAWSVGVNQPQHF
TGTGCCTGGAGTGTGGGGGTAAATCAGCCCCAGCATTTT
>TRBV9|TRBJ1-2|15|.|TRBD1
CASSSRSTGKLGYTF
TGTGCCAGCAGTTCCCGCTCGACAGGGAAGCTTGGCTACACCTTC
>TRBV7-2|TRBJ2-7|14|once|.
CASSFRDTSYEQYF
TGTGCCAGCAGCTTCCGGGACACTTCCTACGAGCAGTACTTC
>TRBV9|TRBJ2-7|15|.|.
CASSSGQFRAYEQYF
TGTGCCAGCAGCTCAGGACAGTTCAGAGCCTACGAGCAGTACTTC
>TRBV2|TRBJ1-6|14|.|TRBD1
CASSAGTGDSPLHF
TGTGCCAGCAGTGCCGGGACAGGGGACTCACCCCTCCACTTT
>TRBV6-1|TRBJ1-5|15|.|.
CASSESRDGYQPQHF
TGTGCCAGCAGTGAATCCAGGGACGGCTATCAGCCCCAGCATTTT
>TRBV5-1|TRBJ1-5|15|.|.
CASSPGLYSNQPQHF
TGCGCCAGCAGCCCGGGACTTTATAGCAATCAGCCCCAGCATTTT
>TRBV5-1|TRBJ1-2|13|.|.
CASSDAGGDGYTF
TGCGCCAGCAGCGATGCCGGAGGGGATGGCTACACCTTC
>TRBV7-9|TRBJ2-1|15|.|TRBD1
CASSRTGGESYEQFF
TGTGCCAGCAGCCGGACAGGGGGGGAAAGTTATGAGCAGTTCTTC
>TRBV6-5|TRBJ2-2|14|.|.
CASGPRVGTGELFF
TGTGCCAGCGGCCCTAGGGTAGGGACCGGGGAGCTGTTTTTT
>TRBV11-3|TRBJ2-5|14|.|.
CASSLGGAQETQYF
TGTGCCAGCAGCTTAGGGGGGGCCCAAGAGACCCAGTACTTC
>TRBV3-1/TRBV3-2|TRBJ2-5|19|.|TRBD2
CASSRAPGTSGARQETQYF
TGTGCCAGCAGCCGAGCTCCCGGGACTAGCGGGGCCCGGCAGGAGACCCAGTACTTC
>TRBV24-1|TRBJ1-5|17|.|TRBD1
CATSEDRGRVSNQPQHF
TGTGCCACCAGTGAGGACAGGGGGCGCGTCAGCAATCAGCCCCAGCATTTT
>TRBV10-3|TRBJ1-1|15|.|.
CAISESDSWNTEAFF
TGTGCCATCAGTGAGTCGGACAGTTGGAACACTGAAGCTTTCTTT
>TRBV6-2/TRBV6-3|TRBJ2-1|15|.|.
CASSYSTYSGDEQFF
TGTGCCAGCAGTTACTCCACCTATAGCGGAGATGAGCAGTTCTTC
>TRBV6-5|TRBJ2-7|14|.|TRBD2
CATPSGRGSYEQYF
TGTGCCACTCCATCGGGGCGGGGGTCCTACGAGCAGTACTTC
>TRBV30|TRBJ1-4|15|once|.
CAWSEPTLTNEKLFF
TGTGCCTGGAGTGAACCCACATTAACTAATGAAAAACTGTTTTTT
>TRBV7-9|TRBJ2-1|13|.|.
CASSYRDRLGQFF
TGTGCCAGCAGCTACCGGGACCGCCTGGGGCAGTTCTTC
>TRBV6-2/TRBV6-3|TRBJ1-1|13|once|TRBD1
CASSYQGGTEAFF
TGTGCCAGCAGTTACCAGGGGGGGACTGAAGCTTTCTTT
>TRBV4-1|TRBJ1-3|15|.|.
CASSQGAQGANTIYF
TGCGCCAGCAGCCAAGGGGCTCAGGGAGCAAACACCATATATTTT
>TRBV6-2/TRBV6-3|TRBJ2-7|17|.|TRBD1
CASSYVPEGQGPYEQYF
TGTGCCAGCAGTTACGTCCCGGAAGGACAGGGTCCCTACGAGCAGTACTTC
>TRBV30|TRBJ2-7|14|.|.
CAWCPGLRGSEQYF
TGTGCCTGGTGCCCGGGACTAAGGGGGAGCGAGCAGTACTTC
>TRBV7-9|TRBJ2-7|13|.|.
CASSLVGAYEQYF
TGTGCCAGCAGCTTAGTCGGCGCCTACGAGCAGTACTTC
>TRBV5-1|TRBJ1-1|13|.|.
CASSFPGSPEAFF
TGCGCCAGCAGCTTTCCCGGGAGTCCTGAAGCTTTCTTT
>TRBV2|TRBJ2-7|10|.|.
CASGDREQYF
TGTGCCAGCGGAGACAGGGAGCAGTACTTC
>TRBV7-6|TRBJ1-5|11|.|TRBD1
CASRFDRDQHF
TGTGCCAGCAGATTCGACAGGGACCAGCATTTT
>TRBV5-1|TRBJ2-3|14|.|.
CASSLLASTDTQYF
TGCGCCAGCAGCCTTCTAGCGAGCACAGATACGCAGTATTTT
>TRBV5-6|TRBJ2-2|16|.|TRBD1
CASSRVDRAYTGELFF
TGTGCCAGCAGCAGGGTGGACAGGGCATACACCGGGGAGCTGTTTTTT
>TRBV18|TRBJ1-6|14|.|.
CASSPGLDNSPLHF
TGTGCCAGCTCACCCGGACTGGATAATTCACCCCTCCACTTT
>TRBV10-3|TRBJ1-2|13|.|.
CAIRLGPNYGYTF
TGTGCCATCAGGTTGGGGCCAAACTATGGCTACACCTTC
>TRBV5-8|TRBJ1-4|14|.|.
CASTSTGSREKLFF
TGTGCCAGCACTTCGACAGGTTCGCGGGAAAAACTGTTTTTT
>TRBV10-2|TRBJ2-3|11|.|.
CASKKELAQYF
TGCGCCAGCAAGAAGGAGCTTGCGCAGTATTTT
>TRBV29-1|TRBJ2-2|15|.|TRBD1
CSVGQGSSDTGELFF
TGCAGCGTGGGACAGGGCAGCTCGGACACCGGGGAGCTGTTTTTT